There are a few counts of the clone carrying this T cell receptor beta chain. The antigen is unknown. Germline values: CDR1 SGHRS, CDR2 YFSETQ. V shed 4 bases and J shed 1 base, with 8 bases lying between them. The CDR3 length is 13 residues. This sample is part of a study of cytomegalovirus exposure and HLA in healthy donors. The study's findings and limits: A list of about 160 TCR beta chains associated with cytomegalovirus was given. Indistinguishable V segments such as TRBV6-2 and TRBV6-3 were excluded. The authors reported that TCR beta sequences could predict HLA-A and HLA-B alleles. These predictions were accurate for most subjects in the first cohort.

In the PCR, 60 Vbeta and 13 Jbeta primers were used. Data came from immunoSEQ multiplex PCR; TCRdb stores just in-frame clones and leaves some out. Of 180,000 or so clones listed, 70% to 80% are singletons. Sequencing was done on a sample of PBMCs. The chain uses TRBV5-1 and TRBJ1-1; D remains ambiguous. The sequence was collected from a woman in her forties or fifties in good health and CMV-seronegative. CDR3: CASSVAGNTEAFF. CDR3 coding DNA: TGCGCCAGCAGCGTCGCGGGGAACACTGAAGCTTTCTTT.